The TCR beta chain under discussion was sequenced for a study of cytomegalovirus exposure and HLA in healthy donors (TCRdb year 2017). For context, the study as a whole: According to a later analysis, one platform produced both the 100 to 150 validation repertoires and the roughly 640 repertoires of the first cohort. The aim of the study was to test whether cataloging public T cell receptors could identify signatures of past pathogen exposure. Along with the roughly 610-subject first cohort, a separate validation cohort of over 90 different subjects was used. To predict cytomegalovirus infection status, the study brought together high-throughput TCR immunosequencing, statistical association of individual TCRs with disease status, and machine learning. The research as a whole found: While some public TCRs were present in many individuals, most TCR sequences turned up only very rarely across donors. A later analysis had no HLA typing for the validation cohort, so co-occurrence there was scored across all 120 repertoires. A later analysis found that TCRs clustered in the first cohort also tended to co-occur in the 100 to 150 validation repertoires, with 94% of cluster scores above 0. It was suggested by the authors that the approach could potentially be generalized to other disease states and immunological phenotypes. The study listed 170 or so TCR beta chains as associated with cytomegalovirus. The classifier was reported to diagnose cytomegalovirus status with high specificity and sensitivity in both the original and validation cohorts. In vitro tests confirmed that a few of the cytomegalovirus-associated TCR beta chains recognize cytomegalovirus antigens.

Libraries were prepared through the immunoSEQ multiplex PCR assay. In the original analysis: To diagnose cytomegalovirus status from the catalog of TCR beta chain sequences, a statistical classification framework was built. TCRdb took this table from immuneACCESS and kept in-frame rearrangements with V and J called. Such tables lack part of the clones; where checked against another copy, unresolved V genes explain under half of the gap, and the rest is unexplained. V and J calls and clone size are those listed in that table; D and trimming were worked out from the DNA. The sample yields under 250,000 clones; over 65% were counted once. Of the sample, less than 7% falls within the top ten clones. The donors were included in the validation cohort of around 120 subjects, a group kept apart from the 666-subject first cohort. With regard to this clone: Its recognized antigen is unknown. The input lacks base qualities; no much larger clone sits a single base away.

CDR1 and CDR2 are read off the germline V gene (reference sequence) as DFQATT and SNEGSKA. The CDR3 covers 11 residues, taking in both the cysteine and the phenylalanine. Solely the CDR3 DNA is kept, with 33 bases framed from the first base. The sequence derives from a woman in her late teens or twenties in good health and CMV-seronegative. The receptor chain draws on TRBV20-1 and TRBJ2-7, with a tentative D gene TRBD1 over 5 matching bases. The sample was PBMCs. The CDR3 protein sequence reads: CSLVRGHEQYF. The nucleotide sequence is TGCAGCCTAGTAAGGGGCCACGAGCAGTACTTC.